The source of this T cell receptor beta chain is a study of vaccination effects on CD4 cells after COVID-19. Regarding the study as a whole: Late in the post-vaccination period, infection-induced and vaccine-induced clones underwent marked clonal contraction.

As concerns this clone: Its antigen is as yet unknown.

Method: immunoSEQ multiplex PCR; TCRdb's copy keeps in-frame clones and lacks some. Here the sample spans about 52,000 clones, 75% to 85% being singletons. This CDR3 has 14 residues. V was shortened by 4 bases and J by 5 bases, with 11 bases between the two germline ends. Germline V CDR1 and CDR2: SGHTA, FQGNSA. Antigen-specific CD4+ T cells were first expanded with viral peptide pools by the ViraFEST assay and only then sequenced. Having been cultured for less than 13 days, the cells underwent CD4+ T cell isolation. In the vaccine recipients, nucleocapsid antibodies were negative and there was no prior SARS-CoV-2 infection.

The V call is TRBV7-2, the J call TRBJ1-4; the D gene is possibly TRBD1 (5 bases). The TCR comes from a human donor who received a COVID-19 vaccine. Specimen: CD4+ T cells from PBMCs cultured with HCoV-OC43 spike peptides, collected before COVID-19 vaccination. Described subset: HCoV-OC43 spike overlapping peptide pool stimulation. CDR3 in amino acids: CASSYQGPNEKLFF. CDR3 in DNA: TGTGCCAGCAGCTATCAGGGCCCGAATGAAAAACTGTTTTTT.